This is a list of T cell receptor beta chains from one sample in a study of blood T cell repertoires in COVID-19. Generated by immunoSEQ multiplex PCR, the TCRdb table keeps only in-frame clones and is missing some. There are roughly 180,000 clones in the sample; under 85% occur only once, and approximately 1.3% lies in the top ten. Sequencing was done on a sample of peripheral blood. The source is a man aged 60-69 years who had recovered from COVID-19. The CDR3 runs from the conserved cysteine through the conserved F or W. The D gene is left open where the match is weak. Where a row states a size, it is once, few, many or the class of an expanded clone; other rows omit it.

v_gene	d_gene	abundance	j_gene	CDR3aa	CDR3nt
TRBV11-2	TRBD1	few	TRBJ2-5	CASSRGVTGGQETQYF	TGTGCCAGCAGCCGAGGAGTTACAGGGGGCCAAGAGACCCAGTACTTC
TRBV11-2	.	.	TRBJ1-1	CASSSPGYGVDTEAFF	TGTGCCAGCAGCTCACCAGGATACGGTGTAGACACTGAAGCTTTCTTT
TRBV4-1	TRBD2	.	TRBJ2-3	CASSQDVLAGTTDTQYF	TGCGCCAGCAGCCAAGATGTCCTAGCGGGGACCACAGATACGCAGTATTTT
TRBV19	.	.	TRBJ2-3	CASSQRKQGGTDTQYF	TGTGCCAGTAGTCAACGCAAACAGGGTGGCACAGATACGCAGTATTTT
TRBV30	.	.	TRBJ2-7	CAWSLGVGEQYF	TGTGCCTGGAGTTTAGGGGTCGGCGAGCAGTACTTC
TRBV24-1	.	once	TRBJ2-4	CATSDSPGSPPKNIQYF	TGTGCCACCAGTGACTCCCCGGGGAGTCCTCCCAAAAACATTCAGTACTTC
TRBV7-9	.	.	TRBJ1-1	CASTRPSADTEAFF	TGTGCCAGCACTCGTCCCTCCGCGGACACTGAAGCTTTCTTT
TRBV6-5	.	.	TRBJ1-3	CASSLPRVGNTIYF	TGTGCCAGCAGTTTGCCGAGGGTTGGAAACACCATATATTTT
TRBV7-8	TRBD2	.	TRBJ2-3	CASSLGDRRGGARTDTQYF	TGTGCCAGCAGCTTGGGGGACCGTCGCGGGGGGGCCCGTACAGATACGCAGTATTTT
TRBV3-1/TRBV3-2	TRBD2	.	TRBJ2-3	CASSPRTSGTDTQYF	TGTGCCAGCAGCCCTCGGACTAGCGGCACAGATACGCAGTATTTT
TRBV4-2	TRBD1	once	TRBJ1-1	CASSQDWRQGAWTEAFF	TGTGCCAGCAGCCAAGATTGGAGGCAGGGGGCTTGGACTGAAGCTTTCTTT
TRBV6-5	.	once	TRBJ1-4	CASSKTGGSNIKLFF	TGTGCCAGCAGTAAGACCGGCGGTTCTAATATTAAACTGTTTTTT
TRBV28	.	.	TRBJ1-5	CASRSGVQPQHF	TGTGCCAGCAGGTCCGGGGTTCAGCCCCAGCATTTT
TRBV7-7	.	few	TRBJ2-7	CASSLYQGYEQYF	TGTGCTAGCAGCTTATATCAGGGCTACGAGCAGTACTTC
TRBV11-3	.	.	TRBJ2-3	CASSLDFQRGTDTQYF	TGTGCCAGCAGCTTAGATTTCCAGCGGGGCACAGATACGCAGTATTTT
TRBV7-3	.	.	TRBJ2-3	CASSRLGVDTQYF	TGTGCCAGCAGCCGACTAGGGGTAGATACGCAGTATTTT
TRBV6-1	.	.	TRBJ1-1	CASSVHYQGMNTEAFF	TGTGCCAGCAGTGTACACTATCAGGGGATGAACACTGAAGCTTTCTTT
TRBV4-3	.	.	TRBJ2-7	CASSQDIRSRGEQYF	TGCGCCAGCAGCCAAGATATTCGGTCCCGCGGCGAGCAGTACTTC
TRBV5-1	.	.	TRBJ1-1	CASSSLGGLNTEAFF	TGCGCCAGCAGCTCCCTGGGGGGGCTGAACACTGAAGCTTTCTTT
TRBV12-3/TRBV12-4	.	.	TRBJ1-3	CASSAGSGNTIYF	TGTGCCAGCAGTGCGGGGTCTGGAAACACCATATATTTT
TRBV11-3	.	.	TRBJ2-3	CASSLGGGQADTQYF	TGTGCCAGCAGCTTAGGCGGGGGCCAGGCAGATACGCAGTATTTT